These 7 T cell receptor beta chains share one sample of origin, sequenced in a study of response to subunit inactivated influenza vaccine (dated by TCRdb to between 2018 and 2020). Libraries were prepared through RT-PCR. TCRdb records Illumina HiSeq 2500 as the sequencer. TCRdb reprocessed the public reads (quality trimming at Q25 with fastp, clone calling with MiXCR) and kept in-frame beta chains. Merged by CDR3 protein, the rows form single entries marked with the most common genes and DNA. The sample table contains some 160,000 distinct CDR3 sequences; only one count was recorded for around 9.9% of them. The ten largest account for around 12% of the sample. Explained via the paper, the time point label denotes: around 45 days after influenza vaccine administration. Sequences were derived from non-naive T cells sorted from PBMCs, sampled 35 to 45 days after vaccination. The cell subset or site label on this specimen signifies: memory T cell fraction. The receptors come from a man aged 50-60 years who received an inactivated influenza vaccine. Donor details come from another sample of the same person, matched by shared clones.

The CDR3 nucleotides are TGTGCCATCAGTGGCGGGCTGACCGGGGAGCTGTTTTTT. Its translation is CAISGGLTGELFF. The J gene is TRBJ2-2, the V gene TRBV10-3; tentatively, D is TRBD2 (5 bases). Per germline, CDR1 ENHRY and CDR2 SYGVKD. The CDR3 is 13 residues long. Trimming took 4 bases from V and 5 from J, leaving 8 bases between them.

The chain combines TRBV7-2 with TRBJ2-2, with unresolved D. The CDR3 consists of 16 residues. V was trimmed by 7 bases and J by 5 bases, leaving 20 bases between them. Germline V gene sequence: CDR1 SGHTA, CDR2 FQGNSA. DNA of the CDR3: TGTGCCAGCACCTCCTGGACGGCGATGGGAACCGGGGAGCTGTTTTTT. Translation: CASTSWTAMGTGELFF.

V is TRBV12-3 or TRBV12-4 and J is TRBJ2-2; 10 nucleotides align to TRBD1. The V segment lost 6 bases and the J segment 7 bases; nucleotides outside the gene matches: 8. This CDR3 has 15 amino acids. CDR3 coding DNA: TGTGCCAGCAGCCCCGGGACAGGGGTTCTCGGGGAGCTGTTTTTT. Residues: CASSPGTGVLGELFF.

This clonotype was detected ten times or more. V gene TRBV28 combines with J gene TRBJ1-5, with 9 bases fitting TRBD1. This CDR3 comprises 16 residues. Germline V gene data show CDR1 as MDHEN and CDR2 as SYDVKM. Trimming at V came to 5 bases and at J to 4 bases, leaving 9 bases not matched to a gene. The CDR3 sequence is CASSPTQGASNQPQHF. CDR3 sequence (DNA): TGTGCCAGCAGTCCGACACAGGGGGCTTCAAATCAGCCCCAGCATTTT.

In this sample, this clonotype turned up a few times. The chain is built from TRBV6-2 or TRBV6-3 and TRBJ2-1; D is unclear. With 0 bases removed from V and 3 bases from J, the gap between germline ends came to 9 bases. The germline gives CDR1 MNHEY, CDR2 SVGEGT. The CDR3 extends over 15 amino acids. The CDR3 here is CASSYSRYGYNEQFF. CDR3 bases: TGTGCCAGCAGTTACTCTAGGTATGGCTACAATGAGCAGTTCTTC.

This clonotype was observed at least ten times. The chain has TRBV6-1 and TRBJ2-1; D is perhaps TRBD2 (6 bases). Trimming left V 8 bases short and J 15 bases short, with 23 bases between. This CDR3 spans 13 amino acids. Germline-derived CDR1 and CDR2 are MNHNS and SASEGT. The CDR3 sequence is CASRRDFRGRAFF. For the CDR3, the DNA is TGTGCCAGCCGAAGGGACTTTCGCGGGCGAGCGTTCTTC.

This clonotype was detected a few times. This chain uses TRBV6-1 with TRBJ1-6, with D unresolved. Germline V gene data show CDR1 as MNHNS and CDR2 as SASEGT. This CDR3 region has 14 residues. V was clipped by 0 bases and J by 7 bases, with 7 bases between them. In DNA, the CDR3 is TGTGCCAGCAGTGAAGCTTTGACCAATTCACCCCTCCACTTT. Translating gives CASSEALTNSPLHF.